The sequence of this TCR beta chain was determined in a study of blood T cells in healthy people across ages. Study results and caveats: Older age coincided with a roughly linear decline in TCR beta diversity per million T cells. Compared with aged donors, long-lived donors showed fewer expanded clones, suggesting selection.

This clonotype was counted only a few times. Its antigen remains unknown. V lost 0 bases and J 0 bases, leaving 18 bases between the germline ends. Germline CDR1 reads SGHDN; CDR2 reads FVKESK. The CDR3 is made up of 19 amino acids. Sample-barcoded 5' priming and a J-beta primer mix drove a second PCR of roughly 7 to 11 cycles. TCRdb processed the 5' RACE reads anew with MiXCR; each CDR3 protein has one entry. The repertoire has over a million distinct CDR3 sequences, about 45% of them found once; the top ten carry about 3.8%. This TCR came from a young woman in good health. Sample: blood. This chain connects TRBV14 to TRBJ2-1, with D perhaps TRBD1 or TRBD2 (5 bases each). The CDR3 loop reads CASSQDPHKSGHSYNEQFF. Here the CDR3 DNA reads TGTGCCAGCAGCCAAGATCCCCACAAGTCGGGGCACTCCTACAATGAGCAGTTCTTC.